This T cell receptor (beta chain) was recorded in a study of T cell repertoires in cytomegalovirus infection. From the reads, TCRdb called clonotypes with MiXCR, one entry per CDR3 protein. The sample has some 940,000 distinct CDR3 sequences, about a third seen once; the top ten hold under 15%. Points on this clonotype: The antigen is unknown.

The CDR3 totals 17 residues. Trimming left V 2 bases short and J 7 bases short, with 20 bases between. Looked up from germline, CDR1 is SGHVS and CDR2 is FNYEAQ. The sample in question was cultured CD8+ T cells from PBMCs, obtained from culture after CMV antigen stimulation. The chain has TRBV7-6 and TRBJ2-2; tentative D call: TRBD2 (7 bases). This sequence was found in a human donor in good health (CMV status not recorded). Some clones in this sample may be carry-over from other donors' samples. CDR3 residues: CASSLFGGGRIIGELFF. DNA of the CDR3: TGTGCCAGCAGCTTATTTGGGGGGGGGCGTATCATCGGGGAGCTGTTTTTT.